This is a list of T cell receptor beta chains from one sample in a study of OX40 agonist ivuxolimab in advanced cancers. Profiling relied on immunoSEQ multiplex PCR, and the TCRdb table lists in-frame clones only, not all of them. The repertoire has roughly 100,000 clones, 86% of them found once; the top ten carry around 5.2%. The input for sequencing was CD4+ or CD8+ T cells sorted from blood, taken in a trial of the OX40 agonist ivuxolimab. Receptors originate from an adult with an advanced solid tumor such as melanoma, head and neck, liver or kidney cancer. The CDR3 runs from the conserved cysteine through the conserved F or W. The D gene is left open where the match is weak. Expanded clones are given a class, and other clones once, few, many or no size at all.

-	TRBV6-9	-	TRBJ1-1	CASTPDRTEAFF	TGTGCCAGCACTCCCGATCGCACTGAAGCTTTCTTT
-	TRBV19	-	TRBJ1-2	CASSTGVKDYGYTF	TGTGCCAGTAGTACAGGGGTTAAGGACTATGGCTACACCTTC
-	TRBV5-1	-	TRBJ1-3	CASSLFGGASGNTIYF	TGCGCCAGCAGCTTGTTCGGCGGTGCCTCTGGAAACACCATATATTTT
-	TRBV19	-	TRBJ2-7	CASSNPGRSYEQYF	TGTGCCAGTAGTAACCCGGGACGATCCTACGAGCAGTACTTC
TRBD2	TRBV7-3	-	TRBJ2-1	CASSRSGTSGKHEQFF	TGTGCCAGCAGCAGATCCGGGACTAGCGGGAAGCATGAGCAGTTCTTC
-	TRBV6-6	-	TRBJ1-2	CASTLQVGGAYGYTF	TGTGCCAGCACCCTCCAGGTAGGGGGGGCGTATGGCTACACCTTC
-	TRBV4-1	-	TRBJ1-5	CASSQDAYGGAEQPQHF	TGCGCCAGCAGCCAAGATGCGTACGGGGGGGCAGAGCAGCCCCAGCATTTT
TRBD1	TRBV5-6	-	TRBJ2-5	CASSIPTGKYQETQYF	TGTGCCAGCAGCATTCCGACAGGGAAATACCAAGAGACCCAGTACTTC
-	TRBV2	-	TRBJ2-7	CASSVGDTTSQYF	TGTGCCAGCAGTGTTGGGGACACGACCTCGCAGTACTTC
-	TRBV11-2	-	TRBJ1-6	CASSLYRGSGNSPLHF	TGTGCCAGCAGCCTTTACCGGGGCAGCGGGAATTCACCCCTCCACTTT
-	TRBV7-2	-	TRBJ2-1	CASSFQLFPYNEQFF	TGTGCCAGCAGCTTCCAGCTATTTCCCTACAATGAGCAGTTCTTC
TRBD1	TRBV19	-	TRBJ2-5	CASSPSDRGRETQYF	TGTGCCAGTAGTCCCTCAGACAGGGGGCGAGAGACCCAGTACTTC
-	TRBV11-3	-	TRBJ2-1	CASSLDRDWAYNEQFF	TGTGCCAGCAGCTTAGACCGGGACTGGGCCTACAATGAGCAGTTCTTC
TRBD1	TRBV19	-	TRBJ1-2	CASSITLRGQGFGYTF	TGTGCCAGTAGTATAACACTTCGGGGACAGGGGTTTGGCTACACCTTC
-	TRBV7-9	-	TRBJ1-1	CASSFGQKTEAFF	TGTGCCAGCAGCTTCGGACAGAAGACTGAAGCTTTCTTT
TRBD1	TRBV30	few	TRBJ1-2	CAWSVLGQGFGYTF	TGTGCCTGGAGTGTACTAGGACAGGGGTTCGGCTACACCTTC
TRBD1	TRBV12-5	-	TRBJ1-5	CASRGGGSNQPQHF	TGTGCTAGCAGGGGAGGGGGCTCCAATCAGCCCCAGCATTTT
-	TRBV4-2	-	TRBJ2-3	CASSGSSTDTQYF	TGTGCCAGCAGCGGGTCGAGCACAGATACGCAGTATTTT